The clone carrying this T cell receptor beta chain has just one count. These data originate in a study of blood T cell repertoires in COVID-19. For the study at large: Sites across the United States, Italy and Spain contributed samples from acute and convalescent COVID-19.

In the source study's methods: From reference gene primer amplification, estimates of nucleated cell counts were derived. Sequenced by immunoSEQ multiplex PCR; TCRdb stores in-frame clones only, minus some. V and J calls and clone size are as listed in that table; D and trimming were resolved from the DNA. Seen here are 250,000 to 300,000 clones, 85% observed once, and the top ten hold roughly 5%. Germline CDR1 and CDR2: SGHAT and FQDESV (reference sequence). Trimming took off 4 bases at V and 6 bases at J, with 12 bases between the two ends. The CDR3 consists of 13 residues. This TCR was recovered from a man aged 45-65 years with active or convalescent COVID-19. Sequenced: peripheral blood. The chain combines TRBV11-1 with TRBJ1-2, with D possibly matching TRBD1 (6 bases). CDR3 sequence: CASSSQGKDGYTF. The CDR3 DNA follows: TGTGCCAGCAGCTCCCAGGGGAAAGATGGCTACACCTTC.